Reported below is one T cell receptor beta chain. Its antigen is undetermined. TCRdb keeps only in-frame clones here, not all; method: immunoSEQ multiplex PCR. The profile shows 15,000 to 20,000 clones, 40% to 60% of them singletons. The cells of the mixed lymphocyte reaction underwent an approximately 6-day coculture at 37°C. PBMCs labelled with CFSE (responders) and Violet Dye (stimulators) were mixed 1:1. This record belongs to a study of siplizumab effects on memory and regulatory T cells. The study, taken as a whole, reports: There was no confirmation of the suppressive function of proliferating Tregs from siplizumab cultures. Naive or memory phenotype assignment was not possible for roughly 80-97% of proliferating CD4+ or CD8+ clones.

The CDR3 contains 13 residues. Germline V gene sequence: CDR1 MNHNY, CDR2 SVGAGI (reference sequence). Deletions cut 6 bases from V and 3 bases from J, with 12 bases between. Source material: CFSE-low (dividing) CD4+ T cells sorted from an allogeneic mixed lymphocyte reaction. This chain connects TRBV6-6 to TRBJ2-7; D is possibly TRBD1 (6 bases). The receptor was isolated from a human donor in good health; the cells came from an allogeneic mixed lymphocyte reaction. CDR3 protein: CASSRQEVYEQYF. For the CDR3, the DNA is TGTGCCAGCAGCCGACAGGAGGTCTACGAGCAGTACTTC.